The 26 T cell receptor beta chains below come from one sample, sequenced in a study of cytomegalovirus exposure and HLA in healthy donors. Primers: 60 Vbeta forward and 13 Jbeta reverse. Profiling relied on immunoSEQ multiplex PCR, and the TCRdb table lists in-frame clones only, not all of them. The data hold tens of thousands of clones, with about 71% observed a single time. The sample comprised PBMCs. These receptors were taken from a man aged 60-69 years in good health and CMV-seronegative.

The chain recombines TRBV5-1 with TRBJ2-1, with 10 nucleotides matching TRBD2. The CDR3 has 15 amino acids. CDR1 is SGHRS and CDR2 is YFSETQ in the germline V gene. After removal of 4 bases from V and 5 bases from J, the junction contained 6 bases not matched to a gene. The CDR3 DNA is TGCGCCAGCAGCATAGTTAGCGGGAGGAACAATGAGCAGTTCTTC. This gives the protein CASSIVSGRNNEQFF.

The genes are TRBV15 and TRBJ1-5; 8 nucleotides agree with TRBD1. V shed 0 bases and J 4 bases; nucleotides not matched to a gene: 8. CDR3 length: 17 residues. Germline loops: CDR1 LNHNV, CDR2 YYDKDF (reference sequence). The CDR3 DNA reads TGTGCCACCAGCAGAGATTGGGTGGGGACAGGTAATCAGCCCCAGCATTTT. Its protein is CATSRDWVGTGNQPQHF.

This rearrangement joins TRBV2 to TRBJ2-3, with a possible D match to TRBD1 (5 bases). The CDR3 extends over 14 amino acids. The germline V gene has CDR1 SNHLY and CDR2 FYNNEI. V was cut by 3 bases and J by 3 bases, with 10 bases left in between. The CDR3 region is CASSEGLQTDTQYF. CDR3 in DNA: TGTGCCAGCAGTGAGGGGCTACAGACAGATACGCAGTATTTT.

This clone was seen only once. The chain joins TRBV28 to TRBJ2-1, with 7 positions matching TRBD2. The germline V gene encodes CDR1 MDHEN and CDR2 SYDVKM. This CDR3 region has 14 residues. V lost 6 bases and J lost 8; bases outside the gene matches: 10. The CDR3 here is CASRSQAGTYEQFF. The CDR3 DNA reads as TGTGCCAGCAGATCGCAAGCGGGGACGTATGAGCAGTTCTTC.

This rearrangement joins TRBV7-2 to TRBJ2-7; 7 positions match TRBD1. J gave up 0 bases and V 1 base, and 6 bases lay outside the gene matches. The CDR3 contains 16 residues. Germline V CDR1 and CDR2: SGHTA, FQGNSA. DNA of the CDR3: TGTGCCAGCAGCTTAGACCCGACAGGGAGCTCCTACGAGCAGTACTTC. Translated: CASSLDPTGSSYEQYF. Complete variable domain (other parts from reference TRBV7-2 and TRBJ2-7): GAGVSQSPSNKVTEKGKDVELRCDPISGHTALYWYRQSLGQGLEFLIYFQGNSAPDKSGLPSDRFSAERTGGSVSTLTIQRTQQEDSAVYLCASSLDPTGSSYEQYFGPGTRLTVT.

This chain connects TRBV5-6 to TRBJ1-6; D uncertain. The V gene's germline CDR1 is SGHDT and CDR2 YYEEEE. CDR3 size: 17 residues. V was cut by 5 bases and J by 0 bases, with 15 bases left in between. The CDR3 region is CASSLERRSSYNSPLHF. CDR3 sequence (DNA): TGTGCCAGCAGTTTAGAACGACGGAGCTCCTATAATTCACCCCTCCACTTT.

The chain employs TRBV29-1 and TRBJ2-3, with 8 nucleotides matching TRBD2. V lost 5 bases and J lost 5; bases outside the gene matches: 9. From germline, CDR1 is SQVTM and CDR2 ANQGSEA. The CDR3 has 14 residues. This CDR3 reads CSVRNGGAVDTQYF. As DNA, the CDR3 is TGCAGCGTTCGGAACGGGGGGGCTGTAGATACGCAGTATTTT.

This clone occurred a few times. The V gene is TRBV5-1, the J gene TRBJ2-3; D is uncertain. Germline V gives CDR1 SGHRS, CDR2 YFSETQ. The CDR3 has 12 amino acids. The V gene lost 0 bases and the J gene lost 4 bases, with 3 bases spanning the gap. The CDR3 coding sequence is TGCGCCAGCAGCTTGGCCTCAGATACGCAGTATTTT. This codes for CASSLASDTQYF. The variable domain in full, completed from reference TRBV5-1 and TRBJ2-3, reads KAGVTQTPRYLIKTRGQQVTLSCSPISGHRSVSWYQQTPGQGLQFLFEYFSETQRNKGNFPGRFSGRQFSNSRSEMNVSTLELGDSALYLCASSLASDTQYFGPGTRLTVL.

The rearrangement uses TRBV6-6 and TRBJ1-5; a weak D match, TRBD1 (6 bases). Trimming left V 6 bases short and J 4 bases short, with 19 bases between. The CDR3 sequence is 16 residues long. The V gene's germline CDR1 is MNHNY and CDR2 SVGAGI (reference sequence). CDR3 bases: TGTGCCAGCAGGGACCGGGACACCCGCCCGAATCAGCCCCAGCATTTT. Encoded protein: CASRDRDTRPNQPQHF.

This sequence joins TRBV5-1 and TRBJ1-1; D unresolved. The CDR3 totals 15 residues. With 3 bases removed from V and 1 base from J, the gap between germline ends came to 13 bases. The germline V gene has CDR1 SGHRS and CDR2 YFSETQ. In DNA, the CDR3 is TGCGCCAGCAGCTCCCAACAGAAAGGGAACACTGAAGCTTTCTTT. It translates to CASSSQQKGNTEAFF.

This chain connects TRBV11-2 to TRBJ2-2, with TRBD2 matching 13 bases. The trim removed 6 bases at V and 3 bases at J, leaving 7 bases unmatched. CDR3 length equals 17 residues. Germline assignment: CDR1 SGHAT and CDR2 FQNNGV. CDR3 loop: CASRTSGRITDTGELFF. DNA of the CDR3: TGTGCCAGCAGGACTAGCGGGAGGATAACGGACACCGGGGAGCTGTTTTTT.

The rearrangement uses TRBV5-1 and TRBJ2-7; 10 bases match TRBD2. With V trimmed by 0 bases and J by 5 bases, 8 bases remained unmatched. Germline assignment: CDR1 SGHRS and CDR2 YFSETQ. This CDR3 has 16 residues. CDR3 DNA: TGCGCCAGCAGCTTGGAGGCTAGCGGGAGTACCCACGAGCAGTACTTC. The encoded protein is CASSLEASGSTHEQYF.

The rearrangement links TRBV6-5 to TRBJ1-1; 9 nucleotides line up with TRBD1. V lost 8 bases to trimming and J lost 1 base; unmatched junction nucleotides: 2. The germline CDR1 and CDR2 sequences are MNHEY and SVGAGI. The CDR3 has 13 residues. The CDR3 protein is CASSGQGNTEAFF. The CDR3 region has the DNA TGTGCCAGCTCGGGACAGGGGAACACTGAAGCTTTCTTT.

This clone was counted between two and nine times. The rearrangement links TRBV4-3 to TRBJ1-2, with D possibly matching TRBD1 (6 bases). Deletions cut 3 bases from V and 0 bases from J, with 11 bases between. This CDR3 is 15 amino acids long. Germline-derived CDR1 and CDR2 are LGHNA and YSLEER. The CDR3 protein is CASSQQQGSNYGYTF. CDR3 nucleotide sequence: TGCGCCAGCAGCCAGCAACAGGGATCTAACTATGGCTACACCTTC.

This sequence joins TRBV27 and TRBJ2-7; D may be TRBD1 (6 bases). The CDR3 is 15 amino acids. Germline V gene sequence: CDR1 MNHEY, CDR2 SMNVEV (reference sequence). V shed 3 bases and J shed 2 bases, with 14 bases lying between them. The CDR3 sequence is CASSFSNPGAYEQYF. In nucleotides, the CDR3 is TGTGCCAGCAGTTTCTCTAATCCAGGGGCCTACGAGCAGTACTTC.

CDR3 loop: CASSSQSGSSYEQYF. CDR3 nucleotides: TGCGCCAGCAGCTCCCAGTCAGGAAGCTCCTACGAGCAGTACTTC. The rearrangement joins TRBV5-1 to TRBJ2-7; D not resolved. Trimming left V 3 bases short and J 0 bases short, with 13 bases between. Germline V gene sequence: CDR1 SGHRS, CDR2 YFSETQ. The CDR3 has 15 amino acids.

This chain connects TRBV21-1 to TRBJ2-7; the table's TRBD1 call for D was not verified on the DNA. TRBV21-1 is labeled a pseudogene. The CDR3 runs to 15 residues. In DNA form, the CDR3 reads TGTGCCAGCAGCAAACCCGCAGGTGGCTACTACGAGCAGTACTTC. Its translation: CASSKPAGGYYEQYF.

This chain joins TRBV11-2 and TRBJ2-3; TRBD2 matches 11 bases. The CDR3 runs 14 residues. Looked up from germline, CDR1 is SGHAT and CDR2 is FQNNGV. V lost 6 bases and J lost 1; bases outside the gene matches: 0. CDR3: CASRGLAGTDTQYF. CDR3 DNA sequence: TGTGCCAGCAGGGGACTAGCGGGCACAGATACGCAGTATTTT. Full variable domain (remainder filled in from reference TRBV11-2 and TRBJ2-3): EAGVAQSPRYKIIEKRQSVAFWCNPISGHATLYWYQQILGQGPKLLIQFQNNGVVDDSQLPKDRFSAERLKGVDSTLKIQPAKLEDSAVYLCASRGLAGTDTQYFGPGTRLTVL.

The V gene is TRBV7-9, the J gene TRBJ1-2; TRBD1 aligns across 10 bases. J lost 0 bases, V lost 5 bases, and 9 bases had no gene match. CDR3 length: 17 residues. Looked up from germline, CDR1 is SEHNR and CDR2 is FQNEAQ (reference sequence). CDR3 protein: CASSPQGGTGANYGYTF. The CDR3 DNA is TGTGCCAGCAGCCCCCAGGGGGGGACAGGGGCTAACTATGGCTACACCTTC. Based on the CDR3 plus reference TRBV7-9 and TRBJ1-2, the full variable domain is DTGVSQNPRHKITKRGQNVTFRCDPISEHNRLYWYRQTLGQGPEFLTYFQNEAQLEKSRLLSDRFSAERPKGSFSTLEIQRTEQGDSAMYLCASSPQGGTGANYGYTFGSGTRLTVV.

This clone was counted a few times. The chain combines TRBV5-1 with TRBJ2-5; D is perhaps TRBD2 (5 bases). Deletions cut 4 bases from V and 4 bases from J, with 11 bases between. The CDR3 loop spans 13 amino acids. Germline loops: CDR1 SGHRS, CDR2 YFSETQ. CDR3 sequence (DNA): TGCGCCAGCAGCGGAGGAACGGGAGAGACCCAGTACTTC. The encoded protein is CASSGGTGETQYF.

The V call is TRBV5-1, the J call TRBJ2-1, with D possibly TRBD2 on 5 matching bases. The germline V and J ends were trimmed by 4 bases and 9 bases, with 20 bases remaining between them. The CDR3 runs 15 residues. Germline-derived CDR1 and CDR2 are SGHRS and YFSETQ. CDR3 nucleotides: TGCGCCAGCAGCCTTGGAGGTGGGCGGATGGGTGAGCAGTTCTTC. Encoded protein: CASSLGGGRMGEQFF.

The rearrangement joins TRBV5-4 to TRBJ2-1, with D tentatively TRBD1 (6 bases). From germline, CDR1 is SGHNT and CDR2 YYREEE (reference sequence). The germline V and J ends were trimmed by 4 bases and 7 bases, with 12 bases remaining between them. This CDR3 comprises 13 residues. For the CDR3, the DNA is TGTGCCAGCAGCCACAGGGATGTGAATGAGCAGTTCTTC. It translates to CASSHRDVNEQFF.

The rearrangement uses TRBV6-6 and TRBJ2-2, with unresolved D. The germline V gene encodes CDR1 MNHNY and CDR2 SVGAGI (reference sequence). This CDR3 is built from 12 residues. V shed 2 bases and J shed 6 bases, with 4 bases lying between them. In nucleotides, the CDR3 is TGTGCCAGCAGTTACCCGGCCGGGGAGCTGTTTTTT. Residues: CASSYPAGELFF.

This clone was seen more than once but under ten times. The V call is TRBV11-2, the J call TRBJ2-6; TRBD1 matches at 10 bases. This CDR3 region has 18 residues. V dropped 5 bases and J dropped 3; count of bases not matched to a gene: 10. Germline V gives CDR1 SGHAT, CDR2 FQNNGV. The CDR3 region is CASSGRDRGFNGANVLTF. CDR3 coding DNA: TGTGCCAGCAGCGGCCGGGACAGGGGATTTAATGGGGCCAACGTCCTGACTTTC. The full variable domain, rest sourced from reference TRBV11-2 and TRBJ2-6, is EAGVAQSPRYKIIEKRQSVAFWCNPISGHATLYWYQQILGQGPKLLIQFQNNGVVDDSQLPKDRFSAERLKGVDSTLKIQPAKLEDSAVYLCASSGRDRGFNGANVLTFGAGSRLTVL.

The chain couples TRBV9 to TRBJ2-7; TRBD2 matches 8 bases. The germline V gene encodes CDR1 SGDLS and CDR2 YYNGEE. V lost 0 bases and J lost 1; bases outside the gene matches: 3. The CDR3 sequence is 15 residues long. The CDR3 DNA sequence: TGTGCCAGCAGCGTAGAGGCGGGGGGATCCTACGAGCAGTACTTC. It codes for CASSVEAGGSYEQYF.

This clone has only a few counts. The chain joins TRBV7-6 to TRBJ2-3; D is unresolved. This CDR3 region has 14 residues. Germline loops: CDR1 SGHVS, CDR2 FNYEAQ. Trimming pared 6 bases from V and 0 bases from J, leaving 10 bases between. The CDR3 spells CASSSSPSTDTQYF. The CDR3 coding sequence is TGTGCCAGCAGTTCCTCCCCTAGCACAGATACGCAGTATTTT.